The 8 T cell receptor beta chains below come from one sample, sequenced in a study of T cells in Graves' hyperthyroidism and ophthalmopathy. Researchers amplified the TCR beta CDR3 regions from RNA transcripts. The TCR CDR3 first-round RT-PCR relied on the HTBI primer set. TCRdb independently ran MiXCR on the multiplex PCR reads; one entry per CDR3 protein. The sample holds 400,000 to 550,000 distinct CDR3 sequences; about an eighth are singletons and the top ten take about 17%. The sample was blood. These receptors were taken from a woman between 18 and 30 years old with Graves' hyperthyroidism.

This clonotype was observed many times. V usage is TRBV11-2 and J usage is TRBJ2-1; 8 nucleotides align to TRBD2. After removal of 1 base from V and 6 bases from J, the junction contained 2 bases not matched to a gene. Germline assignment: CDR1 SGHAT and CDR2 FQNNGV. This CDR3 has 14 amino acids. The CDR3 region has the DNA TGTGCCAGCAGCTTAGCGGGAGGGGGCAATGAGCAGTTCTTC. As protein: CASSLAGGGNEQFF.

There are many counts of this clonotype. This sequence joins TRBV6-1 and TRBJ2-1; TRBD2 agrees at 7 bases. After removal of 7 bases from V and 2 bases from J, the junction contained 8 bases not matched to a gene. There are 15 residues in the CDR3. Germline CDR1 and CDR2: MNHNS and SASEGT. CDR3 sequence: CASTLGTIPYNEQFF. The CDR3 bases are TGTGCCAGCACCCTGGGGACTATTCCCTACAATGAGCAGTTCTTC.

This clonotype was observed a few times. This chain joins TRBV14 and TRBJ2-5; 10 bases match TRBD2. CDR1 and CDR2 from the germline V gene are SGHDN and FVKESK. This CDR3 has 18 amino acids. The ends lost 2 bases at V and 2 bases at J; junction bases unmatched: 11. DNA of the CDR3: TGTGCCAGCAGCCAACTTCCTAGCGGGAGTTGGGGACAAGAGACCCAGTACTTC. Amino acid sequence: CASSQLPSGSWGQETQYF.

V gene TRBV10-3 combines with J gene TRBJ2-7, with 7 bases fitting TRBD2. Germline trimming cut 4 bases from V and 9 bases from J; bases unmatched to any gene: 3. This CDR3 region has 11 residues. Germline CDR1 is ENHRY and CDR2 is SYGVKD. CDR3 amino acids: CAISAGLGQYF. DNA of the CDR3: TGTGCCATCAGTGCTGGACTAGGGCAGTACTTC.

This clonotype has ten or more counts. The chain employs TRBV5-6 and TRBJ1-1; D gene ambiguous. The CDR3 runs 12 residues. CDR1 SGHDT and CDR2 YYEEEE come from the germline V gene. V was shortened by 3 bases and J by 8 bases, with 11 bases between the two germline ends. CDR3 residues: CASSSFRGEAFF. The CDR3 DNA sequence: TGTGCCAGCAGCTCCTTTCGGGGAGAAGCTTTCTTT.

CDR3 DNA sequence: TGTGCCAGCAGCCTTGCAGCTAGCGGGGGAACCTACAATGAGCAGTTCTTC. It translates to CASSLAASGGTYNEQFF. This chain links TRBV4-2 with TRBJ2-1; 10 bases agree with TRBD2. The CDR3 has 17 amino acids. From germline, CDR1 is LGHNA and CDR2 YNFKEQ. V was pared by 4 bases and J by 2 bases, with 8 bases of the junction left unmatched.

The CDR3 here is CASSPRTSGRRHEQFF. The CDR3 coding sequence is TGTGCCAGCAGTCCCCGGACTAGCGGGAGGAGGCATGAGCAGTTCTTC. The chain joins TRBV28 to TRBJ2-1, with 14 positions matching TRBD2. V lost 5 bases and J lost 8; bases outside the gene matches: 8. Per germline, CDR1 MDHEN and CDR2 SYDVKM. The CDR3 contains 16 residues.

Regarding this clonotype: A much more abundant neighbour one base away suggests this may be a read error. The chain recombines TRBV5-1 with TRBJ1-1; 8 nucleotides agree with TRBD1. The CDR3 totals 13 residues. Germline CDR1 is SGHRS and CDR2 is YFSETQ. The CDR3 here is CTSSWTGFAEAFF. The CDR3 DNA is TGCACCAGCAGCTGGACAGGGTTTGCTGAAGCTTTCTTT.